The 14 T cell receptor beta chains below come from one sample, sequenced in a study of persistence of HIV-infected CD4 T cells. The stimulus was lysate of CMV-infected fibroblasts, 8.5 to 10 ug/mL. CD40L/CD69 double-negative CD45RO-high memory CD4+ T cells were collected. This was the immunoSEQ version 4 assay in survey mode. Some clones are missing from TCRdb's copy, which holds only in-frame ones; the method was immunoSEQ multiplex PCR. The table records some 31,000 clones, 75% to 85% of them present only once. These receptors' targets are unknown. The sequences come from CD4+ T cells sorted from PBMCs after roughly 18-hour stimulation, collected from a patient who received antiretroviral therapy. The receptors shown here come from an adult man with HIV who was CMV-seropositive.

The chain recombines TRBV18 with TRBJ1-1, with D hard to call. The CDR3 extends over 16 amino acids. Germline CDR1 reads KGHSH; CDR2 reads LQKENI. V shed 2 bases and J shed 1 base, with 14 bases lying between them. CDR3 bases: TGTGCCAGCTCACCAGGCCAACCAGGATCGAACACTGAAGCTTTCTTT. Its protein is CASSPGQPGSNTEAFF.

The CDR3 DNA reads TGTGCCAGCAGCTTACGTATACAGGGGGTAAACACTGAAGCTTTCTTT. Its protein product is CASSLRIQGVNTEAFF. J is TRBJ1-1 and V is TRBV5-6; 8 nucleotides line up with TRBD1. V dropped 2 bases and J dropped 2; count of bases not matched to a gene: 8. The CDR3 has 16 residues. Germline values: CDR1 SGHDT, CDR2 YYEEEE.

The chain combines TRBV3-1 (or the pseudogene TRBV3-2) with TRBJ2-4, with 7 bases identical to TRBD2. The V gene end was trimmed by 1 base and the J gene end by 3 bases; junction bases not matched to a gene: 9. The CDR3 covers 17 residues. Per the germline V gene, CDR1 is LGHDT and CDR2 is YNNKEL (reference sequence). The CDR3 region has the DNA TGTGCCAGCAGCCAAGGGGGAGGGCAGTCGGGCAAAAACATTCAGTACTTC. Amino acids: CASSQGGGQSGKNIQYF.

This clone was found a few times. The V gene is TRBV3-1 (or the pseudogene TRBV3-2), the J gene TRBJ2-4; D is possibly TRBD2 (7 bases). This CDR3 has 19 residues. Trimming stripped 0 bases from V and 1 base from J, with 19 bases between. Germline assignment: CDR1 LGHDT and CDR2 YNNKEL (reference sequence). The CDR3 DNA follows: TGTGCCAGCAGCCAAGATCAAGGGGGGGTAGCTAGGGCCAAAAACATTCAGTACTTC. Protein: CASSQDQGGVARAKNIQYF.

The chain carries TRBV2 and TRBJ2-1; possibly TRBD2 for D (6 bases). CDR3 length equals 13 residues. Germline values: CDR1 SNHLY, CDR2 FYNNEI. The V end lost 7 bases, the J end lost 4 bases, and 11 bases lay between the germline ends. The CDR3 coding sequence is TGTGCCAGCATTGAGGGGACTTACAATGAGCAGTTCTTC. Translated, it gives CASIEGTYNEQFF.

This chain joins TRBV5-3 and TRBJ2-7; perhaps TRBD1 as D (6 bases). TRBV5-3 is designated an ORF whose function remains uncertain. CDR3 length: 15 residues. The V end lost 0 bases, the J end lost 7 bases, and 17 bases lay between the germline ends. CDR3 sequence reads: CARSLANTGKWEQYF. For the CDR3, the DNA is TGTGCCAGAAGCTTGGCGAACACAGGGAAGTGGGAGCAGTACTTC.

V and J are TRBV18 and TRBJ1-2; TRBD1 matches 7 bases. Germline V gives CDR1 KGHSH, CDR2 LQKENI. Losses at the gene ends were 3 bases for V and 5 bases for J; bases not matched to a gene: 9. The CDR3 has 15 amino acids. The CDR3 DNA sequence: TGTGCCAGCTCACCGATTGGGCAGGGGGATTATGGCTACACCTTC. Its translation is CASSPIGQGDYGYTF. The variable domain in full, with the rest retrieved from reference TRBV18 and TRBJ1-2, is NAGVMQNPRHLVRRRGQEARLRCSPMKGHSHVYWYRQLPEEGLKFMVYLQKENIIDESGMPKERFSAEFPKEGPSILRIQQVVRGDSAAYFCASSPIGQGDYGYTFGSGTRLTVV.

The V and J genes are TRBV9 and TRBJ1-1; 7 nucleotides agree with TRBD1. V was pared by 2 bases and J by 3 bases, with 7 bases of the junction left unmatched. This CDR3 comprises 15 residues. Looked up from germline, CDR1 is SGDLS and CDR2 is YYNGEE. DNA for the CDR3: TGTGCCAGCAGCGTCACGGGTCAGGGGGACACTGAAGCTTTCTTT. Protein product: CASSVTGQGDTEAFF.

The rearrangement links TRBV29-1 to TRBJ2-2; D is ambiguous. There are 13 residues in the CDR3. The V end was cut by 7 bases, the J end by 6 bases, with 15 bases between. Germline values: CDR1 SQVTM, CDR2 ANQGSEA. The DNA of the CDR3 is TGCAGCGCCGCCTCCACTGCATCCGGGGAGCTGTTTTTT. Protein: CSAASTASGELFF.

The chain recombines TRBV18 with TRBJ2-7; 12 nucleotides agree with TRBD1. The CDR3 has 15 amino acids. Germline V lookup: CDR1 KGHSH, CDR2 LQKENI. V lost 6 bases to trimming and J lost 6 bases; unmatched junction nucleotides: 9. CDR3 region: CASSLGTGGRIEQYF. The CDR3 nucleotides read TGTGCCAGCTCCCTCGGGACAGGGGGCAGGATCGAGCAGTACTTC.

This clone came up a few times. The chain couples TRBV6-5 to TRBJ1-5; D gene unclear. This CDR3 comprises 14 residues. Between the trimmed V and J ends, which lost 7 bases and 5 bases, there was a span of 15 bases. Looked up from germline, CDR1 is MNHEY and CDR2 is SVGAGI. CDR3 loop: CASTPRERDQPQHF. CDR3 sequence (DNA): TGTGCCAGCACCCCAAGGGAGAGGGATCAGCCCCAGCATTTT.

The chain is built from TRBV5-1 and TRBJ1-1; D unresolved. V was cut by 7 bases and J by 8 bases, with 21 bases left in between. Per germline, CDR1 SGHRS and CDR2 YFSETQ. This CDR3 comprises 14 residues. CDR3 sequence reads: CASRRSQGSSEAFF. The CDR3 DNA reads as TGCGCCAGCCGAAGGTCCCAAGGTTCATCCGAAGCTTTCTTT.

The chain links TRBV6-5 to TRBJ1-2; possible D gene TRBD1, 5 bases. The CDR3 length is 15 residues. V was pared by 5 bases and J by 0 bases, with 13 bases between. From germline, CDR1 is MNHEY and CDR2 SVGAGI. The CDR3 coding sequence is TGTGCCAGCAGTCCTGGGACTGTAGCTAACTATGGCTACACCTTC. Translating it yields CASSPGTVANYGYTF.

The rearrangement joins TRBV9 to TRBJ1-4, with 12 bases that match TRBD1. V gave up 4 bases and J gave up 8 bases; unmatched junction bases: 9. Germline lookup yields CDR1 SGDLS and CDR2 YYNGEE. This CDR3 spans 16 amino acids. CDR3 coding DNA: TGTGCCAGCAGCTTTGGGACAGGGGGCCTCGGAGAAAAACTGTTTTTT. Its translation is CASSFGTGGLGEKLFF.